This paragraph covers one TCR beta chain sequence. Antigen unknown. Using its own MiXCR run on the 5' RACE reads, TCRdb lists one record per CDR3 protein. The sample records 1.5 million to 2 million distinct CDR3 sequences, about 30% being singletons. The CDR3 runs to 12 residues. CDR1 is SQVTM and CDR2 is ANQGSEA in the germline V gene. Trimming stripped 4 bases from V and 1 base from J, with 4 bases between. These data originate in a study of identical twins. Study results and limitations: When twins shared out-of-frame alpha sequences, those sequences had excess low generation probability. With beta out-of-frame sequences, excess sharing by twins was weaker. Cross-sectional statistical analysis was relied on for the conclusions, without the same donors being followed.

The receptor comes from a newborn girl in good health. The chain carries TRBV29-1 and TRBJ1-4; unclear D gene. What was sequenced was cord blood. The chain's CDR3 is CSVGQTNEKLFF. The CDR3 DNA sequence: TGCAGCGTTGGGCAAACTAATGAAAAACTGTTTTTT.